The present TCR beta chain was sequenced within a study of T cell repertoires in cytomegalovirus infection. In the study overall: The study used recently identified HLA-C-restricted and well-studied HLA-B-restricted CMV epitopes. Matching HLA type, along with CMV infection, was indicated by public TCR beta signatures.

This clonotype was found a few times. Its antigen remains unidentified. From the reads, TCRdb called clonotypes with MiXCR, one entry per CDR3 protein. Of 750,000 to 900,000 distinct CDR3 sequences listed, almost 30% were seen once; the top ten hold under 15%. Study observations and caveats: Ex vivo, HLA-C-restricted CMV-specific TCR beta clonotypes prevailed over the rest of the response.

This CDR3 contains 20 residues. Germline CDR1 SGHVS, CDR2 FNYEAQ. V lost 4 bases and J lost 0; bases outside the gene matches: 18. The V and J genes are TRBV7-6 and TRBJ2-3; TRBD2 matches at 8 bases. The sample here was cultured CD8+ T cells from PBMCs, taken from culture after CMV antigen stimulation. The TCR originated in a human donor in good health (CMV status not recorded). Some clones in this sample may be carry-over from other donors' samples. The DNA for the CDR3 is TGTGCCAGCAGCTATATCTTAGATCCCGATAGACTAGCGAGCACAGATACGCAGTATTTT. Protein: CASSYILDPDRLASTDTQYF.